This T cell receptor (beta chain) appears in the sequencing data of a study of response to subunit inactivated influenza vaccine. General study points: T cells newly recruited by each seasonal influenza vaccination are few, the authors suggested.

The junction had 16 bases not matched to a gene; V was cut back by 7 bases and J by 2 bases. Germline lookup yields CDR1 DFQATT and CDR2 SNEGSKA (reference sequence). This CDR3 contains 18 residues. TCRdb called the RT-PCR reads again in MiXCR, with one record for every CDR3 protein. The table lists hundreds of thousands of distinct CDR3 sequences, 15% to 19% of them singletons. This clonotype was observed at least ten times. The antigen is unknown. The sample was PBMCs from blood, taken about 13 days after vaccination. The receptor was derived from a man in his fifties who received an inactivated influenza vaccine. The rearrangement uses TRBV20-1 and TRBJ2-7; 14 bases align to TRBD2. The CDR3 spells CSVYGRGTSGREAYEQYF. The CDR3 DNA reads TGCAGTGTATACGGCAGAGGGACTAGCGGGAGAGAGGCCTACGAGCAGTACTTC.